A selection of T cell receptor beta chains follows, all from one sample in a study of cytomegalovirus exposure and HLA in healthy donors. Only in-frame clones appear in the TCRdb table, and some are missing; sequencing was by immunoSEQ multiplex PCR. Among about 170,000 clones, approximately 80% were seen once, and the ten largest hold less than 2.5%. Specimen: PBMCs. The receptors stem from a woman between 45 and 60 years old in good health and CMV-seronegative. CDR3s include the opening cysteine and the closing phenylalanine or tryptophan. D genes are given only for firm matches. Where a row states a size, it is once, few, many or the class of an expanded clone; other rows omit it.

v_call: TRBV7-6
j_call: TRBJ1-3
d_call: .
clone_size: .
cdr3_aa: CASSPGDQVSGNTIYF
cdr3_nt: TGTGCCAGCAGCCCGGGGGACCAAGTTTCTGGAAACACCATATATTTT

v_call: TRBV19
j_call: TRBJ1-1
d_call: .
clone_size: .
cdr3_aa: CASSIAQGMGNTEAFF
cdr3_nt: TGTGCCAGTAGTATAGCCCAGGGTATGGGGAACACTGAAGCTTTCTTT

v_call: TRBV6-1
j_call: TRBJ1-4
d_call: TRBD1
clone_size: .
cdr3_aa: CASSEGSGTGNRLFF
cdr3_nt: TGTGCCAGCAGTGAAGGTTCCGGGACAGGGAACAGACTGTTTTTT

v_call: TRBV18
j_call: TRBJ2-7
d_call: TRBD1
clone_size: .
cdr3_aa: CASRQGTYEQYF
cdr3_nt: TGTGCCAGCCGACAGGGAACCTACGAGCAGTACTTC

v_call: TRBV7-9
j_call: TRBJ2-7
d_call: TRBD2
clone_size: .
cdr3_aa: CASSLGDRGSSYEQYF
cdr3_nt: TGTGCCAGCAGCTTAGGAGACCGCGGGAGCTCCTACGAGCAGTACTTC

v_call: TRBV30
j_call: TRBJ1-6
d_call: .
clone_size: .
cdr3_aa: CAWSVTSPLNNSPLHF
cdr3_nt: TGTGCCTGGAGTGTAACTTCTCCCCTCAATAATTCACCCCTCCACTTT

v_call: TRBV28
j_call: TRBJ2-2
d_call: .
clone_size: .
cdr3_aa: CASRRNTGWAGELFF
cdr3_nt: TGTGCCAGCAGGCGTAACACAGGGTGGGCCGGGGAGCTGTTTTTT

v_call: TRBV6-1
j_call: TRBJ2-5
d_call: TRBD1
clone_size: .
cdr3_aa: CASSEYRGAGETQYF
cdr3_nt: TGTGCCAGCAGTGAGTACAGGGGGGCTGGTGAGACCCAGTACTTC

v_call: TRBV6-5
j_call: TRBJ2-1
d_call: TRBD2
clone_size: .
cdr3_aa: CASRQGTSGTNEQFF
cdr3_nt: TGTGCCAGCAGGCAGGGGACTAGCGGAACCAATGAGCAGTTCTTC

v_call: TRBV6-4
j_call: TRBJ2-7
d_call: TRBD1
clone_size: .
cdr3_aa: CASSDGTGQGEVWEQYF
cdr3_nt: TGTGCCAGCAGTGACGGAACAGGACAGGGGGAGGTATGGGAGCAGTACTTC

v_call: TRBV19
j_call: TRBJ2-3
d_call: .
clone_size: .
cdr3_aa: CASSYSSHTQYF
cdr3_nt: TGTGCCAGTAGCTATAGTTCTCATACGCAGTATTTT

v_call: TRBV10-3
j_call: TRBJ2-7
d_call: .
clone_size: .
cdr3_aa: CAISETVFSYEQYF
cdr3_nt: TGTGCCATCAGTGAGACAGTCTTCTCCTACGAGCAGTACTTC

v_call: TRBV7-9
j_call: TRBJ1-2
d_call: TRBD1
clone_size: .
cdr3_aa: CASSSDRGDYGYTF
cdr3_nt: TGTGCCAGCAGCTCGGACAGGGGGGACTATGGCTACACCTTC

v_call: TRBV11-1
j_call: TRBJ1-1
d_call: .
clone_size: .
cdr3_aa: CASRLGGQTLNTEAFF
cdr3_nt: TGTGCCAGCAGATTAGGAGGGCAGACTCTGAACACTGAAGCTTTCTTT

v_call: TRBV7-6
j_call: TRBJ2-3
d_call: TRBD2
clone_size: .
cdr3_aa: CASSLGRGSTDTQYF
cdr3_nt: TGTGCCAGCAGCTTAGGGCGGGGGTCCACAGATACGCAGTATTTT

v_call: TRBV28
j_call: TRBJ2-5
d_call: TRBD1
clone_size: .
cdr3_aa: CASRPPGQLREQYF
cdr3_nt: TGTGCCAGCAGGCCACCGGGACAGCTTCGAGAGCAGTACTTC

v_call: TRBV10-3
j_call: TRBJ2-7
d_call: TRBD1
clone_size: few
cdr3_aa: CATRQGEYEQYF
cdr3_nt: TGTGCCACCCGACAGGGGGAATACGAGCAGTACTTC

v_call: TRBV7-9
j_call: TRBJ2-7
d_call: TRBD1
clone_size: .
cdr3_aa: CSSSSQGYEQYF
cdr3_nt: TGTTCCAGCAGCTCACAGGGGTACGAGCAGTACTTC

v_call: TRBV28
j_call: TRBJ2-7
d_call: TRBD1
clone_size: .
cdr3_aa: CASSFPGQGTTSYEQYF
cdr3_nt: TGTGCCAGCAGTTTTCCGGGACAGGGTACGACTAGTTACGAGCAGTACTTC

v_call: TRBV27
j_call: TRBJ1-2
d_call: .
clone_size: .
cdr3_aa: CASSAGTQNYGYTF
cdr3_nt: TGTGCCAGCAGTGCCGGGACACAGAACTATGGCTACACCTTC

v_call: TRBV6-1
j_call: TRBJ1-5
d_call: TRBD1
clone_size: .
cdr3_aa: CASSEAGRGRNQPQHF
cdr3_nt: TGTGCCAGCAGTGAAGCAGGCAGGGGGCGCAATCAGCCCCAGCATTTT

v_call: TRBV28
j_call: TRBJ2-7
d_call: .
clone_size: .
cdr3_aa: CASSLFTYEQYF
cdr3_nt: TGTGCCAGCAGTTTATTTACCTACGAGCAGTACTTC

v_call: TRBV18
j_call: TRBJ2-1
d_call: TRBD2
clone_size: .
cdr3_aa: CASSQGLAGGNEQFF
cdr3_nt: TGTGCCAGCTCACAGGGACTAGCGGGAGGGAATGAGCAGTTCTTC

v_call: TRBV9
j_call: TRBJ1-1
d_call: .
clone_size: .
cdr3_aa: CASSGKLQGNTEAFF
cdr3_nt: TGTGCCAGCAGCGGGAAGCTACAGGGGAACACTGAAGCTTTCTTT

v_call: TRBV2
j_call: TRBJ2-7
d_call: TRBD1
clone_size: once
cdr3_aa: CASSAGGYEQYF
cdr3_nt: TGTGCCAGCAGTGCAGGGGGCTACGAGCAGTACTTC

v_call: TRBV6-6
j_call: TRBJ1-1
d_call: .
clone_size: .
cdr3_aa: CASSYSRGTEAFF
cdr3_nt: TGTGCCAGCAGTTACAGCCGAGGGACTGAAGCTTTCTTT

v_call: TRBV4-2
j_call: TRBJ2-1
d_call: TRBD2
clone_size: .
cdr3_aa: CASSQASGRSYNEQFF
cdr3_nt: TGTGCCAGCAGCCAGGCTAGCGGGAGATCCTACAATGAGCAGTTCTTC

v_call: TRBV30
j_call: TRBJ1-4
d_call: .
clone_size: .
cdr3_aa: CAWSAGGATNEKLFF
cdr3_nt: TGTGCCTGGAGTGCTGGGGGGGCAACTAATGAAAAACTGTTTTTT

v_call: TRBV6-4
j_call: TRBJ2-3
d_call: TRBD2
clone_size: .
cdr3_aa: CASSEIEGGRDTQYF
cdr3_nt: TGTGCCAGCAGTGAGATTGAGGGAGGGAGAGATACGCAGTATTTT

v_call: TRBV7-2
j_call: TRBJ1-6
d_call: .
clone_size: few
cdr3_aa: CASSLPDYNSPLHF
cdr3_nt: TGTGCCAGCAGCTTACCGGACTATAATTCCCCCCTCCACTTT

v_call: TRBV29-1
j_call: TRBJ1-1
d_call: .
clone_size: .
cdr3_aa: CSVGGGVRTEAFF
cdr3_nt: TGCAGCGTTGGGGGAGGGGTGCGAACTGAAGCTTTCTTT

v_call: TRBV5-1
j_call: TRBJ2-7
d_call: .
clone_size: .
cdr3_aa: CASSATTYEQYF
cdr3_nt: TGCGCCAGCAGCGCGACTACCTACGAGCAGTACTTC

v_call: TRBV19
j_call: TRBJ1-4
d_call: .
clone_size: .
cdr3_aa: CASNEDSANEKLFF
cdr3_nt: TGTGCCAGTAACGAGGACAGTGCTAATGAAAAACTGTTTTTT

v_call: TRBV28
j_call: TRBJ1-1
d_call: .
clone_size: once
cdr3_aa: CASPSGRGDENTEAFF
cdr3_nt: TGTGCCAGCCCCTCCGGAAGGGGCGACGAGAACACTGAAGCTTTCTTT

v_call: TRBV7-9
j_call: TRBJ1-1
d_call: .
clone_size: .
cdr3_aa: CASSLTQGSGTEAFF
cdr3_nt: TGTGCCAGCAGCTTAACTCAGGGTAGTGGCACTGAAGCTTTCTTT

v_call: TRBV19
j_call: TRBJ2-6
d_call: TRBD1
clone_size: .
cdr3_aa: CASSSLRTGTGANVLTF
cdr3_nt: TGTGCCAGTAGTAGCCTTCGGACAGGGACTGGGGCCAACGTCCTGACTTTC